This T cell receptor (beta chain) was captured in a study of blood T cell repertoires in COVID-19. The CDR3 extends over 18 amino acids. Germline assignment: CDR1 LGHDT and CDR2 YNNKEL (reference sequence). Trimming removed 4 bases at V and 0 bases at J, with 16 bases between. Clones were read by immunoSEQ multiplex PCR, and TCRdb kept only the in-frame ones, dropping some. This table has some 370,000 clones, roughly four fifths appearing once. The sequenced sample consisted of PBMCs or T cells enriched from blood (not recorded which). The clonotype originates from a woman between 50 and 59 years old who had recovered from COVID-19. The chain recombines TRBV3-1 (or the pseudogene TRBV3-2) with TRBJ1-6, with a tentative D call TRBD1 (6 bases). DNA for the CDR3: TGTGCCAGCAGCCTCTCGGGACACTTAAGCTCCTATAATTCACCCCTCCACTTT. Amino acid sequence: CASSLSGHLSSYNSPLHF.